The source of this TCR beta chain is a study of regulatory T cells in long-lasting Graves disease (dated by TCRdb to about 2021). For the wider study: Antithyroid drugs had been taken for less than 3 months by newly diagnosed Graves' disease patients. Persistent Graves' disease patients were compared with newly diagnosed Graves' disease patients by peripheral blood TCR sequencing and RNA sequencing. The study was registered as a clinical trial and conducted in China. A total of about 35 samples underwent TCR sequencing, from about 13 patients with persistent Graves' disease and approximately 20 patients with newly diagnosed Graves' disease. Overall study outcomes, separate from this receptor: The authors noted that the small sample size was a limitation that may lower accuracy. Persistent disease showed preferential use of TRBV28, TRBJ1-2 and TRBJ2-5, whereas newly diagnosed disease favored TRBV20-1 and TRBJ2-1. Persistent Graves' disease patients showed lower TCR Shannon entropy and fewer highly expanded clones than newly diagnosed patients, suggesting clonal expansion. Only the TCR beta chain was sequenced and analyzed. The study examined only peripheral blood because the primary lesion, thyroid tissue, could not be accessed. More public clonotypes were shared among persistent patients (fewer than 3,000) than among newly diagnosed patients (966).

Per the publication, the time point label means: newly diagnosed GD, antithyroid drugs for less than 3 months. RNA was extracted from PBMCs in TRIzol for both TCR sequencing and RNA sequencing. Graves' disease was diagnosed according to American Thyroid Association guidelines. Recruitment of patients was carried out at an endocrinology department in Xi'an, China. From each patient, approximately 10 milliliters of peripheral blood was collected into an EDTA anticoagulant tube. Ficoll Paque Plus density gradient separation was used to isolate PBMCs, and no additional T cell sorting was done. An Agilent 2100 Bioanalyzer and agarose gel were used to check RNA quality, and a NanoDrop 2000 was used to measure RNA concentration. Library preparation used multiplex PCR. Instrument on record: Illumina HiSeq 4000. iRepertoire HTBI primers and Arm-PCR amplification of CDR3 regions were used to construct TCR beta libraries. Gel purification was performed on PCR products prior to sequencing. In the paper's pipeline: Gene usage analysis of CDR3 amino acid clonotypes used the 62 TRBV and more than 13 TRBJ segments found across samples. COPE and FqMerger were used to merge filtered high-quality paired reads into contigs. BLAST was used to align contigs to the IMGT TRBV, TRBD and TRBJ reference genes, and CDR3 was defined following IMGT. Any clonotype with a frequency above 0.1% was classified as a highly expanded clone. Shannon entropy was used to measure repertoire diversity, and the Gini coefficient was used to measure V-J evenness. Public clonotypes were defined as clonotypes shared by more than one individual. TCRdb reran the public reads through fastp at Q25 and MiXCR, keeping productive beta chains. Here each entry gathers all rows of one CDR3 protein and keeps the most common genes and DNA. In this record, the V and J calls reflect TCRdb's handling and not the investigators' own analysis. Here the sample has fewer than 650,000 distinct CDR3 sequences; 15% to 20% occur a single time. The ten largest account for 12% of the sample.

In regard to this clonotype: The antigen this receptor binds is unknown. No much larger clonotype is one base removed from it; base qualities were not supplied.

Sequences KGHSH (CDR1) and LQKENI (CDR2) are obtained from the germline V gene. From the cysteine through the phenylalanine, the CDR3 covers 17 amino acids. Only CDR3 DNA is held: 51 bases, read in frame from base 1. V is trimmed back by 0 bases and J by 8 bases, and the junction contains 8 bases that no gene match accounts for. The sample was also linked to a second study, of T cells in Graves' hyperthyroidism and ophthalmopathy. According to the second study: A patient counted as having stable Graves' hyperthyroidism if no progression to ophthalmopathy occurred over 18 months of follow-up. Hyperthyroidism patients were aged 18 to 65 years and newly diagnosed, with disease duration of less than 2 months. Any patient with an uncontrolled infection, another autoimmune disease, pregnancy or lactation was excluded. Diagnoses relied on clinical symptoms, serum thyroxine and TRAb, thyroid ultrasound and orbital computed tomography. The TCR CDR3 was subjected to a first round of RT-PCR using the HTBI primer set and the Qiagen OneStep RT-PCR kit. Most expanded thyroid clonotypes (frequency above 0.001) were also detected in blood, a finding suggesting that blood repertoires may reflect thyroid immune responses. A model built on a 13 V-J signature distinguished ophthalmopathy from stable hyperthyroidism, reaching 85% to 90% sensitivity and 81.08% specificity in cross-validation and 80%/75% in testing. In validation, the model predicted progression to ophthalmopathy with approximately 69% sensitivity and roughly 72% specificity, a median of 6.5 months before onset. TCR V-J signatures able to tell the groups apart were searched for in a discovery cohort of 90 to 100 patients, of whom under 45 had Graves' ophthalmopathy and under 65 had stable Graves' hyperthyroidism. Whether ophthalmopathy could be predicted prospectively was tested in an independent validation cohort made up of 18 to 20 hyperthyroidism patients plus 17 patients who later progressed to ophthalmopathy. The roughly 100 discovery patients were randomly divided into training and test sets at a 7:3 ratio. In addition, the study compared T-cell repertoires in thyroid tissue and in blood from 6 or 7 Graves' hyperthyroidism patients. After sampling, hyperthyroidism patients received methimazole starting at 30 mg daily, and ophthalmopathy patients received high-dose intravenous methylprednisolone. A second multiplex PCR round built the libraries, followed by size selection and purification. Libraries were sequenced paired-end with 100 bp reads on an Illumina HiSeq2000. SOAPnuke was used to process the raw data, removing reads that contained adapters or uncalled bases, had a mean Phred below 15, or lacked an exact match to the constant primer or identifier. COPE v1.2.5 was used to merge high-quality paired reads, and clonotypes were defined as unique nucleotide sequences. MiTCR v1.1 was used to align clonotypes to the IMGT TRBV, TRBD and TRBJ reference segments. The analysis included only V-J combinations with a frequency above 0.0001, which together covered 99% to 99.2% of the repertoires. A TCS score was defined as the ratio of F50 (clonal expansion) to E x V (chaos), with BLOSUM62-based TCRdist applied between CDR3 peptides within each V-J. Welch's t-statistics and random forest reduced 500 to 650 V-J features to 13, which were used in a naive Bayes classifier (R e1071). No statistical method was used to fix the sample size in advance, and group allocation was not hidden from the investigators. The paper describes TCR Vbeta CDR3 sequencing of 135 peripheral blood samples, made up of some 40 ophthalmopathy patients, roughly 72 hyperthyroidism patients and roughly 17 progressor patients.

This chain is built from TRBV18 and TRBJ2-1; 12 bases in the middle match TRBD2. Specimen: peripheral blood mononuclear cells (PBMCs), collected at new diagnosis, from a patient treated with antithyroid drugs. The TCR was taken from a man between 18 and 29 years old with Graves disease. Donor details come from another sample of the same person, matched by shared clones. The CDR3 loop reads CASSPPRLAGAIDEQFF. The nucleotide sequence is TGTGCCAGCTCACCACCCCGACTAGCGGGAGCGATAGATGAGCAGTTCTTC.